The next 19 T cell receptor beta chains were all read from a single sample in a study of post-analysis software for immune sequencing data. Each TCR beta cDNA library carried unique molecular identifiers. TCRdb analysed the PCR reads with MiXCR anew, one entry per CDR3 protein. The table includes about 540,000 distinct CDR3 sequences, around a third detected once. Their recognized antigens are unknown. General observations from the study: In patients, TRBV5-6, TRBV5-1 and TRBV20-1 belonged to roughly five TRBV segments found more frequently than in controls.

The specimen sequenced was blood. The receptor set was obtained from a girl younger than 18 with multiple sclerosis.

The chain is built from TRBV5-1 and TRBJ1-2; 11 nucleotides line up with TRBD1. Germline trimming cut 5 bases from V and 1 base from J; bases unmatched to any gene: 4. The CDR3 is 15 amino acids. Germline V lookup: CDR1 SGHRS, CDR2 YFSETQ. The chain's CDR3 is CASRPGTGGNYGYTF. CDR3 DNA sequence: TGCGCCAGCAGGCCAGGGACAGGGGGTAACTATGGCTACACCTTC.

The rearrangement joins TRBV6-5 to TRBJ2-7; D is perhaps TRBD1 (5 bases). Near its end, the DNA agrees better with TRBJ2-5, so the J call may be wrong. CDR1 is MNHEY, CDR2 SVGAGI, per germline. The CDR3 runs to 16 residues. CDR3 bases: TGTGCCAGCAGTTACGCCCCGACAGCGACGGGTGAGACCCAGTACTTC. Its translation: CASSYAPTATGETQYF.

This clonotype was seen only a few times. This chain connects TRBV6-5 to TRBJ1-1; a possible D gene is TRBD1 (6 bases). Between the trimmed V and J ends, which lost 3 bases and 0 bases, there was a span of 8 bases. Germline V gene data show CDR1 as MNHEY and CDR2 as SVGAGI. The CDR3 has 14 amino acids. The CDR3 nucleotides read TGTGCCAGCAGTTATTACAGGGTGAACACTGAAGCTTTCTTT. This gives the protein CASSYYRVNTEAFF.

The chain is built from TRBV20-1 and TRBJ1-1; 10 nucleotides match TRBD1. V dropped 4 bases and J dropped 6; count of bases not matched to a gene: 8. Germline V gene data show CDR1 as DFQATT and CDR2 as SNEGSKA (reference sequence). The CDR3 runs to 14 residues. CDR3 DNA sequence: TGCAGTGCTATTGGGGACAGGGGATACGCTGAAGCTTTCTTT. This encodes CSAIGDRGYAEAFF.

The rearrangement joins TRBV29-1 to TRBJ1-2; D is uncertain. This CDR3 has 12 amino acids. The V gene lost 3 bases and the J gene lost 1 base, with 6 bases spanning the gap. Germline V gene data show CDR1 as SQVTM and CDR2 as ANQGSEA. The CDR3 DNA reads TGCAGCGTTGACGGCGGTAACTATGGCTACACCTTC. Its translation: CSVDGGNYGYTF.

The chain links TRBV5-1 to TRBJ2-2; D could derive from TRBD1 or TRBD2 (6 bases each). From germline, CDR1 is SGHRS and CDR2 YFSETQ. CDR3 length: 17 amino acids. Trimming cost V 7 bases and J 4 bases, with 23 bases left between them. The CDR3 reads CASGRSPGEAGTGELFF. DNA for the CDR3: TGCGCCAGCGGTAGGTCCCCAGGGGAGGCGGGCACCGGGGAGCTGTTTTTT.

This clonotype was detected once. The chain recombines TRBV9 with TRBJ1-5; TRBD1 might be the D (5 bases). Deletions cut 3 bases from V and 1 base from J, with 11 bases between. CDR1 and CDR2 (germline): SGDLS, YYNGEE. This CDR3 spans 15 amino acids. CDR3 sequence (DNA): TGTGCCAGCAGCGCCGAAGACAGCAGCAATCAGCCCCAGCATTTT. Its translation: CASSAEDSSNQPQHF.

CDR3 nucleotides: TGTGCCAGCAGCCAAGATCCCGGGACTGAGAATGAGCAGTTCTTC. Translated, it gives CASSQDPGTENEQFF. This chain joins TRBV3-1 and TRBJ2-1; D might be TRBD2 (6 bases). Trimming stripped 0 bases from V and 7 bases from J, with 13 bases between. There are 15 residues in the CDR3. The V gene's germline CDR1 is LGHDT and CDR2 YNNKEL (reference sequence).

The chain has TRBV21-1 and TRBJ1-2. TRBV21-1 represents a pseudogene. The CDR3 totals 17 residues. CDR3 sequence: CASIKQKSGPRLYGYTF. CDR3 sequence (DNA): TGTGCCAGCATCAAGCAAAAGTCCGGGCCAAGGCTCTATGGCTACACCTTC.

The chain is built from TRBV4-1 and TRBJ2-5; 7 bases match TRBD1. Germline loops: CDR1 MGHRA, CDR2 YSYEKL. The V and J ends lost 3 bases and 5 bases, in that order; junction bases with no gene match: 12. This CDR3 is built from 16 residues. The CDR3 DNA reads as TGCGCCAGCAGCCATCCAACGGGACAGTGGCTCGAGACCCAGTACTTC. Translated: CASSHPTGQWLETQYF.

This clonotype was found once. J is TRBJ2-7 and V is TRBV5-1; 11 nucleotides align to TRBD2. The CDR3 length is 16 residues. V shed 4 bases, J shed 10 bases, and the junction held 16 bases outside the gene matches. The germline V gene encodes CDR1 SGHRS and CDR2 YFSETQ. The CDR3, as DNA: TGCGCCAGCAGCGAGACTAGCGGGGAGGCCCCCTCTATCCAGTACTTC. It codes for CASSETSGEAPSIQYF. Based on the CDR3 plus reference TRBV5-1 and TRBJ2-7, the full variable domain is KAGVTQTPRYLIKTRGQQVTLSCSPISGHRSVSWYQQTPGQGLQFLFEYFSETQRNKGNFPGRFSGRQFSNSRSEMNVSTLELGDSALYLCASSETSGEAPSIQYFGPGTRLTVT.

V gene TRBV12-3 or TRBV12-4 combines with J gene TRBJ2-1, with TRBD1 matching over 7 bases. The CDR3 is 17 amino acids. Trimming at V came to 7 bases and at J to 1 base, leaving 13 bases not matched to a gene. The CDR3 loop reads CASTLELGGRSYNEQFF. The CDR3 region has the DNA TGTGCCAGCACCTTAGAGTTAGGGGGCAGGTCCTACAATGAGCAGTTCTTC.

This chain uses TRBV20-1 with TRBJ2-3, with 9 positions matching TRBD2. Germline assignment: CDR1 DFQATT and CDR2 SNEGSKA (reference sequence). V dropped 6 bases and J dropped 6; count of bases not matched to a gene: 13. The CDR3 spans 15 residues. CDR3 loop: CSATLLSGGGDTQYF. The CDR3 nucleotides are TGCAGTGCCACCCTCCTTAGCGGGGGAGGGGATACGCAGTATTTT.

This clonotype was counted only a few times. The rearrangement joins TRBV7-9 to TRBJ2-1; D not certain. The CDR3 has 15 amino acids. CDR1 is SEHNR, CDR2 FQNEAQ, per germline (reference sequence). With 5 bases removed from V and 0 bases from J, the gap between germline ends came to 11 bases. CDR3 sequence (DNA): TGTGCCAGCAGCATGCAGGATAGCTCCTACAATGAGCAGTTCTTC. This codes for CASSMQDSSYNEQFF.

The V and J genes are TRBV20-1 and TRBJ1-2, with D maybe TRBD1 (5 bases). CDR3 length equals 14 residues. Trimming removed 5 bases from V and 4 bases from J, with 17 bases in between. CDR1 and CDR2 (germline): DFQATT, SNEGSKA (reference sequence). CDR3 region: CSASNRKISYGYTF. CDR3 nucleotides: TGCAGTGCTTCGAACAGGAAAATTTCCTATGGCTACACCTTC.

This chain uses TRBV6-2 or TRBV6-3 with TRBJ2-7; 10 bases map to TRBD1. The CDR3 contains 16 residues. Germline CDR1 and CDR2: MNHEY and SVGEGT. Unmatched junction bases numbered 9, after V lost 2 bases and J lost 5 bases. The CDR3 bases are TGTGCCAGCAGTTACGGGAAAGGACAGGGGGTCAACGAGCAGTACTTC. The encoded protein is CASSYGKGQGVNEQYF.

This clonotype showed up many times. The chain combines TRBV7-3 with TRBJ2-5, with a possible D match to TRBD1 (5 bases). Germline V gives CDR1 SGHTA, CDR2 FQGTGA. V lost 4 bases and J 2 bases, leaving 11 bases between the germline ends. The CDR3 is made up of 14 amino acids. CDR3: CASSYTGAQETQYF. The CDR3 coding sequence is TGTGCCAGCAGCTATACAGGAGCTCAAGAGACCCAGTACTTC. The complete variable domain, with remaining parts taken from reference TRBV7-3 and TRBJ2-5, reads GAGVSQTPSNKVTEKGKYVELRCDPISGHTALYWYRQSLGQGPEFLIYFQGTGAADDSGLPNDRFFAVRPEGSVSTLKIQRTERGDSAVYLCASSYTGAQETQYFGPGTRLLVL.

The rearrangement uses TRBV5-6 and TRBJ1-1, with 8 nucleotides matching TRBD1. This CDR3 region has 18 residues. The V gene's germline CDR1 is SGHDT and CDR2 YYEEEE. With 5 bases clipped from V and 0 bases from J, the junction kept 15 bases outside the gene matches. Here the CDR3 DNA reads TGTGCCAGCAGACGAAGACAGGGGACCGGCTGGATGAACACTGAAGCTTTCTTT. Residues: CASRRRQGTGWMNTEAFF.

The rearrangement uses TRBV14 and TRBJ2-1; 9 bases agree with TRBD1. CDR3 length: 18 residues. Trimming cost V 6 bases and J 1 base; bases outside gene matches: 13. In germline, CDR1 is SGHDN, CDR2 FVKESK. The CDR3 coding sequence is TGTGCCAGCAGACGGACAGGGGAGGAGGGGGGATCCTACAATGAGCAGTTCTTC. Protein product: CASRRTGEEGGSYNEQFF.